Presented here are 24 T cell receptor beta chains from one specimen sequenced in a study of blood T cell repertoires in COVID-19. Clones were read by immunoSEQ multiplex PCR, and TCRdb kept only the in-frame ones, dropping some. The profile shows 95,000 to 150,000 clones, 80% to 90% of them singletons. The material sequenced was peripheral blood. These receptors all come from a man between 40 and 49 years old with acute or convalescent COVID-19.

This sequence joins TRBV6-5 and TRBJ2-7, with 7 positions matching TRBD1. The germline V gene has CDR1 MNHEY and CDR2 SVGAGI. This CDR3 has 15 amino acids. The ends lost 2 bases at V and 0 bases at J; junction bases unmatched: 4. The CDR3 loop is CASSYPRTGSYEQYF. CDR3 DNA sequence: TGTGCCAGCAGTTACCCAAGGACAGGCTCCTACGAGCAGTACTTC.

In nucleotides, the CDR3 is TGTGCCAGCAGCCCCCGTGCGGGGGTTTTCGCCGGGGAGCTGTTTTTT. It codes for CASSPRAGVFAGELFF. The chain combines TRBV11-2 with TRBJ2-2; 7 nucleotides line up with TRBD2. Germline V gene lookup returns CDR1 SGHAT and CDR2 FQNNGV. The junction had 12 bases not matched to a gene; V was cut back by 5 bases and J by 6 bases. The CDR3 is 16 amino acids.

The chain recombines TRBV30 with TRBJ1-5; TRBD1 matches 7 bases. Trimming at V came to 6 bases and at J to 4 bases, leaving 6 bases not matched to a gene. This CDR3 spans 13 amino acids. Germline V CDR1 and CDR2: GTSNPN, SVGIG (reference sequence). The chain's CDR3 is CACQGGGNQPQHF. The CDR3, as DNA: TGTGCCTGCCAAGGGGGCGGGAATCAGCCCCAGCATTTT. The full variable domain, with the rest looked up from reference TRBV30 and TRBJ1-5, is SQTIHQWPATLVQPVGSPLSLECTVEGTSNPNLYWYRQAAGRGLQLLFYSVGIGQISSEVPQNLSASRPQDRQFILSSKKLLLSDSGFYLCACQGGGNQPQHFGDGTRLSIL.

V usage is TRBV12-3 or TRBV12-4 and J usage is TRBJ1-5; D gene unclear. CDR3 length: 13 amino acids. Trimming left V 5 bases short and J 5 bases short, with 10 bases between. The CDR3 loop reads CASSIQRYQPQHF. The CDR3, as DNA: TGTGCCAGCAGTATCCAGCGATATCAGCCCCAGCATTTT.

The rearrangement uses TRBV5-4 and TRBJ2-1; possibly TRBD1 for D (5 bases). The CDR3 covers 14 residues. Deletions cut 1 base from V and 8 bases from J, with 13 bases between. Germline CDR1 reads SGHNT; CDR2 reads YYREEE (reference sequence). This CDR3 is CASSLTGLQDEQFF. CDR3 bases: TGTGCCAGCAGCTTGACTGGGCTACAGGATGAGCAGTTCTTC.

The CDR3: CASSFLQGEAFF. The CDR3, as DNA: TGTGCCAGCAGTTTTCTCCAGGGTGAAGCTTTCTTT. The J gene is TRBJ1-1, the V gene TRBV27; tentatively, D is TRBD1 (5 bases). Germline CDR1 MNHEY, CDR2 SMNVEV (reference sequence). The CDR3 has 12 residues. Trimming left V 3 bases short and J 7 bases short, with 9 bases between.

CDR3 sequence: CASSYGGAGNQPQHF. In DNA, the CDR3 is TGTGCCAGCAGTTATGGGGGGGCCGGCAATCAGCCCCAGCATTTT. V gene TRBV6-2 or TRBV6-3 combines with J gene TRBJ1-5; D may be TRBD1 (6 bases). Germline loops: CDR1 MNHEY, CDR2 SVGEGT. There are 15 residues in the CDR3. V dropped 3 bases and J dropped 2 bases, with 11 bases sitting between them.

The V call is TRBV7-8, the J call TRBJ2-7; the match to TRBD2 covers 9 bases. Trimming cost V 3 bases and J 9 bases; bases outside gene matches: 12. Germline V gene data show CDR1 as SGHVS and CDR2 as FQNEAQ. This CDR3 spans 15 amino acids. The CDR3 coding sequence is TGTGCCAGCAGCTTTTCGCGGGAGGGCGTTGGGGCGCAGTACTTC. This translates into CASSFSREGVGAQYF.

The CDR3 DNA is TGTGCCAGCAGTCACGGTAGGGGGAAGCCCCAGCATTTT. It translates to CASSHGRGKPQHF. This rearrangement joins TRBV6-5 to TRBJ1-5; a possible D gene is TRBD1 (6 bases). The CDR3 length is 13 residues. Germline V gene sequence: CDR1 MNHEY, CDR2 SVGAGI. V was pared by 5 bases and J by 8 bases, with 13 bases between.

The chain recombines TRBV27 with TRBJ1-6; possible D gene TRBD1, 5 bases. This CDR3 is 15 amino acids long. CDR1 and CDR2 from the germline V gene are MNHEY and SMNVEV (reference sequence). The V and J ends lost 6 bases and 1 base respectively, with 10 bases between them. In nucleotides, the CDR3 is TGTGCCAGCAGGAAGGAGGGGTCCTATAATTCACCCCTCCACTTT. Amino acid sequence: CASRKEGSYNSPLHF.

V gene TRBV7-2 combines with J gene TRBJ1-1; 7 bases map to TRBD1. CDR3 length: 14 residues. The germline V gene encodes CDR1 SGHTA and CDR2 FQGNSA. Unmatched junction bases numbered 10, after V lost 5 bases and J lost 7 bases. This CDR3 reads CASSPSGTEYEAFF. The CDR3 nucleotides are TGTGCCAGCAGCCCCTCCGGGACAGAGTATGAAGCTTTCTTT.

The chain is built from TRBV30 and TRBJ2-1, with D possibly being TRBD2 (5 bases). Germline CDR1 reads GTSNPN; CDR2 reads SVGIG (reference sequence). The CDR3 has 15 residues. V shed 4 bases and J shed 9 bases, with 22 bases lying between them. The CDR3 is CAWISGREWRSEQFF. The CDR3 DNA reads as TGTGCCTGGATCTCGGGAAGGGAATGGAGGAGTGAGCAGTTCTTC.

The gene calls are TRBV5-4 and TRBJ2-7; a possible D gene is TRBD1 (5 bases). Germline V lookup: CDR1 SGHNT, CDR2 YYREEE (reference sequence). The V end lost 4 bases, the J end lost 2 bases, and 10 bases lay between the germline ends. The CDR3 has 13 amino acids. The DNA for the CDR3 is TGTGCCAGCAGCGACAGTTCCCCCTACGAGCAGTACTTC. This sequence encodes CASSDSSPYEQYF.

The chain couples TRBV7-3 to TRBJ1-1, with TRBD1 as a possible D gene (5 bases). This CDR3 is built from 13 residues. The V gene lost 2 bases and the J gene lost 1 base, with 5 bases spanning the gap. Germline CDR1 SGHTA, CDR2 FQGTGA. CDR3 in DNA: TGTGCCAGCAGCTTAGACAGGAACACTGAAGCTTTCTTT. It yields the protein CASSLDRNTEAFF. Full variable domain (remainder filled in from reference TRBV7-3 and TRBJ1-1): GAGVSQTPSNKVTEKGKYVELRCDPISGHTALYWYRQSLGQGPEFLIYFQGTGAADDSGLPNDRFFAVRPEGSVSTLKIQRTERGDSAVYLCASSLDRNTEAFFGQGTRLTVV.

CDR3 bases: TGTGCCAGCAGCTCCCCAGGACCAGGGCTGGAGACCCAGTACTTC. It specifies CASSSPGPGLETQYF. The rearrangement joins TRBV7-8 to TRBJ2-5; TRBD1 is a possible D gene (5 bases). The CDR3 covers 15 residues. CDR1 SGHVS and CDR2 FQNEAQ come from the germline V gene. V lost 4 bases and J lost 5, with 17 bases in between. Based on the CDR3 plus reference TRBV7-8 and TRBJ2-5, the full variable domain is GAGVSQSPRYKVAKRGQDVALRCDPISGHVSLFWYQQALGQGPEFLTYFQNEAQLDKSGLPSDRFFAERPEGSVSTLKIQRTQQEDSAVYLCASSSPGPGLETQYFGPGTRLLVL.

The chain employs TRBV6-5 and TRBJ1-1, with TRBD1 identical over 11 bases. The V and J ends lost 4 bases and 4 bases, in that order; junction bases with no gene match: 2. CDR1 and CDR2 (germline): MNHEY, SVGAGI. This CDR3 has 14 residues. The CDR3, as DNA: TGTGCCAGCAGTTGGGACAGGGGGGGCACTGAAGCTTTCTTT. It codes for CASSWDRGGTEAFF.

The chain joins TRBV5-6 to TRBJ2-3, with 8 bases that match TRBD2. The V gene's germline CDR1 is SGHDT and CDR2 YYEEEE. This CDR3 contains 16 residues. Unmatched junction bases numbered 8, after V lost 4 bases and J lost 1 base. The CDR3 sequence is CASSRSGSARTDTQYF. For the CDR3, the DNA is TGTGCCAGCAGCCGAAGCGGGAGCGCCCGCACAGATACGCAGTATTTT.

The chain carries TRBV7-9 and TRBJ1-3, with D possibly TRBD1 on 6 matching bases. With 1 base removed from V and 4 bases from J, the gap between germline ends came to 11 bases. Germline CDR1 is SEHNR and CDR2 is FQNEAQ (reference sequence). This CDR3 contains 15 residues. The CDR3 region has the DNA TGTGCCAGCAGCTTAGTGGGGGCGTCGGGAAACACCATATATTTT. Amino acids: CASSLVGASGNTIYF.

This chain links TRBV7-2 with TRBJ1-2; 7 nucleotides agree with TRBD1. The V gene end was trimmed by 6 bases and the J gene end by 5 bases; junction bases not matched to a gene: 9. The V gene's germline CDR1 is SGHTA and CDR2 FQGNSA. CDR3 length: 14 amino acids. The CDR3 DNA is TGTGCCAGCAGTTATGACAGGGTGGGATATGGCTACACCTTC. Its translation is CASSYDRVGYGYTF.

This clone was seen a handful of times. This chain joins TRBV30 and TRBJ2-3; TRBD2 aligns across 9 bases. This CDR3 spans 14 amino acids. The V gene's germline CDR1 is GTSNPN and CDR2 SVGIG (reference sequence). With V trimmed by 2 bases and J by 5 bases, 5 bases remained unmatched. DNA of the CDR3: TGTGCCTGGAGTTTAGCGGGAGTAGGAGATACGCAGTATTTT. It encodes CAWSLAGVGDTQYF.

This sequence joins TRBV7-2 and TRBJ2-7; TRBD1 agrees at 7 bases. CDR1 and CDR2 (germline): SGHTA, FQGNSA. V lost 6 bases to trimming and J lost 0 bases; unmatched junction nucleotides: 5. CDR3 length: 14 residues. For the CDR3, the DNA is TGTGCCAGCAGTTCCAGGGGGAGCTCCTACGAGCAGTACTTC. Its translation: CASSSRGSSYEQYF. The whole variable domain, filled in from reference TRBV7-2 and TRBJ2-7, reads GAGVSQSPSNKVTEKGKDVELRCDPISGHTALYWYRQSLGQGLEFLIYFQGNSAPDKSGLPSDRFSAERTGGSVSTLTIQRTQQEDSAVYLCASSSRGSSYEQYFGPGTRLTVT.

The chain couples TRBV24-1 to TRBJ1-1, with D perhaps TRBD1 (6 bases). CDR1 KGHDR and CDR2 SFDVKD come from the germline V gene. Trimming cost V 5 bases and J 9 bases, with 15 bases left between them. There are 13 residues in the CDR3. The CDR3 spells CATSGTVGPQAFF. CDR3 nucleotide sequence: TGTGCCACCAGTGGGACAGTCGGGCCCCAAGCTTTCTTT.

The chain is built from TRBV19 and TRBJ2-4; 8 bases are shared with TRBD1. The germline V gene has CDR1 LNHDA and CDR2 SQIVND (reference sequence). The CDR3 runs 12 residues. The junction had 2 bases not matched to a gene; V was cut back by 8 bases and J by 5 bases. The chain's CDR3 is CASGTGQNIQYF. The CDR3 nucleotides are TGTGCCAGTGGGACAGGCCAAAACATTCAGTACTTC. Supplemented by reference TRBV19 and TRBJ2-4, the full variable domain reads DGGITQSPKYLFRKEGQNVTLSCEQNLNHDAMYWYRQDPGQGLRLIYYSQIVNDFQKGDIAEGYSVSREKKESFPLTVTSAQKNPTAFYLCASGTGQNIQYFGAGTRLSVL.

This clone showed up just once. The chain is built from TRBV19 and TRBJ2-1; 8 bases are shared with TRBD1. Germline assignment: CDR1 LNHDA and CDR2 SQIVND (reference sequence). This CDR3 spans 14 amino acids. Losses at the gene ends were 6 bases for V and 10 bases for J; bases not matched to a gene: 11. The CDR3 spells CASRDRADLLEQFF. The CDR3 DNA sequence: TGTGCCAGTAGGGACAGGGCGGACCTTTTGGAGCAGTTCTTC.